The text below deals with one T cell receptor (beta chain). Its antigen is not known. The entry originates in a study of radiation and T cells in renal cell carcinoma. Study background: Nephrectomy followed 15 Gy stereotactic body radiation by 4 weeks. Points from the study as a whole: No pretreatment tumor biopsies were available for baseline clonotypes. From baseline, blood top tumor clonotypes peaked at 2 weeks post-radiation.

Trimming removed 0 bases from V and 7 bases from J, with 7 bases in between. The CDR3 covers 13 residues. Per the germline V gene, CDR1 is GTSNPN and CDR2 is SVGIG (reference sequence). Method: immunoSEQ multiplex PCR; TCRdb's copy keeps in-frame clones and lacks some. The table lists tens of thousands of clones, roughly 80% of them singletons. Sample time point: blood 2 weeks post-SBRT. Treatment in this sample: 15 Gy SBRT to primary tumor, nephrectomy 4 weeks later. This clonotype was obtained from a man in his 60s with renal cell carcinoma. Sequenced here: blood, sampled from a patient whose treatment included radiotherapy and nephrectomy. The genes are TRBV30 and TRBJ1-6; D not certain. The CDR3 reads CAWSVAQNSPLHF. The CDR3 DNA reads as TGTGCCTGGAGTGTAGCCCAGAATTCACCCCTCCACTTT.